The next 21 T cell receptor beta chains were all read from a single sample in a study of OX40 agonist ivuxolimab in advanced cancers. Assay used: immunoSEQ multiplex PCR; TCRdb lists only in-frame clones, some missing. The sample yields 65,000 to 95,000 clones, 90% to 95% seen once. This specimen consisted of CD4+ or CD8+ T cells sorted from blood, obtained in a trial of the OX40 agonist ivuxolimab. These receptors came from an adult with an advanced solid tumor such as melanoma, head and neck, liver or kidney cancer.

J is TRBJ1-2 and V is TRBV2; the match to TRBD1 covers 8 bases. This CDR3 has 15 residues. V shed 6 bases and J 4 bases; nucleotides not matched to a gene: 10. Germline V gene lookup returns CDR1 SNHLY and CDR2 FYNNEI. The CDR3 bases are TGTGCCAGCAGCGACTCGACCGGGACAGGCTATGGCTACACCTTC. Protein: CASSDSTGTGYGYTF.

J is TRBJ1-5 and V is TRBV9, with 12 bases lining up with TRBD1. CDR3 size: 15 residues. The germline V gene encodes CDR1 SGDLS and CDR2 YYNGEE. The V and J ends lost 2 bases and 7 bases, in that order; junction bases with no gene match: 4. CDR3 in amino acids: CASSVGQGAVQPQHF. CDR3 coding DNA: TGTGCCAGCAGCGTGGGACAGGGGGCTGTGCAGCCCCAGCATTTT.

V and J are TRBV23-1 and TRBJ2-7; TRBD1 matches at 8 bases. TRBV23-1 is placed among ORFs of uncertain function. J gave up 2 bases and V 8 bases, and 11 bases lay outside the gene matches. This CDR3 spans 15 amino acids. CDR3 in DNA: TGCGCCAGCCCACGGACGGGGACAGGCCCCTACGAGCAGTACTTC. Translating gives CASPRTGTGPYEQYF.

This clone was observed once. The chain recombines TRBV28 with TRBJ1-1; TRBD1 matches at 7 bases. CDR3 length equals 14 residues. Germline V lookup: CDR1 MDHEN, CDR2 SYDVKM. Losses at the gene ends were 1 base for V and 8 bases for J; bases not matched to a gene: 7. The CDR3 protein is CASSLLEGAPEAFF. In DNA, the CDR3 is TGTGCCAGCAGTTTATTGGAGGGGGCTCCCGAAGCTTTCTTT. The full variable domain, its missing parts supplied by reference TRBV28 and TRBJ1-1, is DVKVTQSSRYLVKRTGEKVFLECVQDMDHENMFWYRQDPGLGLRLIYFSYDVKMKEKGDIPEGYSVSREKKERFSLILESASTNQTSMYLCASSLLEGAPEAFFGQGTRLTVV.

The chain recombines TRBV11-2 with TRBJ1-1; the D gene is possibly TRBD1 (6 bases). Germline V lookup: CDR1 SGHAT, CDR2 FQNNGV. Trimming removed 5 bases from V and 10 bases from J, with 17 bases in between. The CDR3 length is 13 residues. The CDR3 sequence: CASSPGQGRVAFF. CDR3 DNA sequence: TGTGCCAGCAGCCCCGGCCAGGGGCGGGTAGCTTTCTTT.

The chain combines TRBV23-1 with TRBJ2-7; D assignment may be TRBD1 or TRBD2 (5 bases each). TRBV23-1 is an open reading frame whose function is uncertain. The CDR3 sequence is 13 residues long. Between the trimmed V and J ends, which lost 7 bases and 0 bases, there was a span of 10 bases. The CDR3, as DNA: TGCGCCAGCAACCGGGACGGCTCCTACGAGCAGTACTTC. Translation gives CASNRDGSYEQYF.

The chain joins TRBV7-2 to TRBJ2-3; a weak D match, TRBD1 (6 bases). Germline lookup yields CDR1 SGHTA and CDR2 FQGNSA. Trimming took 5 bases from V and 1 from J, leaving 10 bases between them. CDR3 size: 14 residues. The CDR3 DNA reads as TGTGCCAGCAGCCTACAGGGTGGCACAGATACGCAGTATTTT. Translation gives CASSLQGGTDTQYF.

As DNA, the CDR3 is TGCGCCAGCAGTGAGTCGATAGGGCCTCTAGGCCGGACCCAGTACTTC. Encoded protein: CASSESIGPLGRTQYF. The chain couples TRBV10-1 to TRBJ2-5; D not resolved. Germline CDR1 and CDR2: WNHNN and SYGVQD (reference sequence). CDR3 length equals 16 residues. The ends were cut back, 0 bases at V and 7 bases at J, with 18 bases in the middle.

J is TRBJ2-2 and V is TRBV7-3; 12 bases map to TRBD2. V shed 5 bases, J shed 4 bases, and the junction held 5 bases outside the gene matches. This CDR3 contains 16 residues. Germline V gene sequence: CDR1 SGHTA, CDR2 FQGTGA. The CDR3 bases are TGTGCCAGCAGCGCACTAGCGGGAGGCACCACCGGGGAGCTGTTTTTT. Its translation: CASSALAGGTTGELFF.

The chain recombines TRBV11-1 with TRBJ2-1; the D is unclear. The CDR3 has 15 residues. Trimming left V 5 bases short and J 8 bases short, with 19 bases between. Germline V gene lookup returns CDR1 SGHAT and CDR2 FQDESV (reference sequence). The CDR3 protein is CASSPPGRIIDEQFF. The CDR3 DNA sequence: TGTGCCAGCAGCCCCCCAGGTAGAATCATCGATGAGCAGTTCTTC.

The CDR3 protein is CAGARGGGSLNEQYF. The DNA for the CDR3 is TGTGCCGGAGCCCGGGGGGGCGGGAGTTTGAACGAGCAGTACTTC. The gene calls are TRBV6-1 and TRBJ2-7, with 8 positions matching TRBD2. J gave up 5 bases and V 11 bases, and 17 bases lay outside the gene matches. The CDR3 is made up of 15 amino acids. The V gene's germline CDR1 is MNHNS and CDR2 SASEGT.

The chain carries TRBV5-4 and TRBJ2-1; 14 positions match TRBD2. Germline values: CDR1 SGHNT, CDR2 YYREEE (reference sequence). The CDR3 is made up of 18 amino acids. Trimming removed 4 bases from V and 15 bases from J; junction bases left unmatched: 21. CDR3 sequence reads: CASSPPSGTSGSGVVLFF. The CDR3, as DNA: TGTGCCAGCAGCCCACCCTCCGGGACTAGCGGGAGCGGTGTAGTCTTGTTCTTC.

V usage is TRBV11-2 and J usage is TRBJ2-3; D not certain. The V and J ends lost 5 bases and 3 bases respectively, with 9 bases between them. The germline CDR1 and CDR2 sequences are SGHAT and FQNNGV. This CDR3 is built from 13 residues. The CDR3, as DNA: TGTGCCAGCAGCACCACCAGAACAGATACGCAGTATTTT. Translation: CASSTTRTDTQYF. Drawing the rest from reference TRBV11-2 and TRBJ2-3, the complete variable domain is EAGVAQSPRYKIIEKRQSVAFWCNPISGHATLYWYQQILGQGPKLLIQFQNNGVVDDSQLPKDRFSAERLKGVDSTLKIQPAKLEDSAVYLCASSTTRTDTQYFGPGTRLTVL.

The V and J genes are TRBV6-6 and TRBJ2-1; 7 positions agree with TRBD1. The germline V gene has CDR1 MNHNY and CDR2 SVGAGI (reference sequence). V shed 6 bases, J shed 0 bases, and the junction held 2 bases outside the gene matches. The CDR3 consists of 14 residues. Here the CDR3 reads CASRGTDSYNEQFF. The CDR3 bases are TGTGCCAGCAGGGGGACAGACTCCTACAATGAGCAGTTCTTC.

The chain links TRBV4-1 to TRBJ1-3, with D possibly matching TRBD1 (5 bases). The CDR3 has 17 residues. Germline V gene lookup returns CDR1 MGHRA and CDR2 YSYEKL. Trimming shortened V by 4 bases and J by 0 bases, and 16 bases separated the two germline ends. This CDR3 reads CASSLGGARSSGNTIYF. In DNA form, the CDR3 reads TGCGCCAGCAGCCTGGGTGGGGCCCGGAGCTCTGGAAACACCATATATTTT.

V gene TRBV7-3 combines with J gene TRBJ2-5; the D gene is possibly TRBD2 (6 bases). The germline V gene has CDR1 SGHTA and CDR2 FQGTGA. The CDR3 is 15 amino acids. The V and J ends lost 6 bases and 1 base respectively, with 15 bases between them. The DNA of the CDR3 is TGTGCCAGCAGTTTTGGCGGGGCGGCCCAAGAGACCCAGTACTTC. Residues: CASSFGGAAQETQYF. Together with reference TRBV7-3 and TRBJ2-5, the CDR3 gives the full variable domain: GAGVSQTPSNKVTEKGKYVELRCDPISGHTALYWYRQSLGQGPEFLIYFQGTGAADDSGLPNDRFFAVRPEGSVSTLKIQRTERGDSAVYLCASSFGGAAQETQYFGPGTRLLVL.

This chain links TRBV5-1 with TRBJ2-3, with TRBD1 identical over 9 bases. Per the germline V gene, CDR1 is SGHRS and CDR2 is YFSETQ. The CDR3 length is 15 residues. V lost 4 bases to trimming and J lost 0 bases; unmatched junction nucleotides: 3. The DNA of the CDR3 is TGCGCCAGCAGCCTACAGGGGGCTAGCACAGATACGCAGTATTTT. Amino acids: CASSLQGASTDTQYF.

This chain links TRBV28 with TRBJ2-2; 11 bases agree with TRBD1. This CDR3 has 13 amino acids. J gave up 6 bases and V 10 bases, and 4 bases lay outside the gene matches. Germline assignment: CDR1 MDHEN and CDR2 SYDVKM. CDR3 DNA sequence: TGTGCCACGCGGACAGGGGGCCCCGGGGAGCTGTTTTTT. It codes for CATRTGGPGELFF.

The rearrangement joins TRBV5-4 to TRBJ2-7; TRBD2 might be the D (5 bases). Per germline, CDR1 SGHNT and CDR2 YYREEE (reference sequence). This CDR3 is built from 15 residues. V was pared by 0 bases and J by 0 bases, with 10 bases between. The CDR3 is CASSLGGPTSYEQYF. DNA of the CDR3: TGTGCCAGCAGCTTGGGCGGGCCGACCTCCTACGAGCAGTACTTC.

V usage is TRBV7-2 and J usage is TRBJ1-1; D unclear. This CDR3 is 12 amino acids long. The germline V gene encodes CDR1 SGHTA and CDR2 FQGNSA. V lost 1 base and J 10 bases, leaving 10 bases between the germline ends. The CDR3 loop is CASSLGVSGAFF. DNA of the CDR3: TGTGCCAGCAGCTTAGGGGTCTCAGGAGCTTTCTTT.

The gene calls are TRBV2 and TRBJ2-2, with TRBD2 as a possible D gene (5 bases). V was pared by 8 bases and J by 7 bases, with 17 bases between. The germline V gene has CDR1 SNHLY and CDR2 FYNNEI. CDR3 length: 14 amino acids. The CDR3 bases are TGTGCCAGCCACGAAGATCTAGCTGTCGGGGAGCTGTTTTTT. Translating it yields CASHEDLAVGELFF.